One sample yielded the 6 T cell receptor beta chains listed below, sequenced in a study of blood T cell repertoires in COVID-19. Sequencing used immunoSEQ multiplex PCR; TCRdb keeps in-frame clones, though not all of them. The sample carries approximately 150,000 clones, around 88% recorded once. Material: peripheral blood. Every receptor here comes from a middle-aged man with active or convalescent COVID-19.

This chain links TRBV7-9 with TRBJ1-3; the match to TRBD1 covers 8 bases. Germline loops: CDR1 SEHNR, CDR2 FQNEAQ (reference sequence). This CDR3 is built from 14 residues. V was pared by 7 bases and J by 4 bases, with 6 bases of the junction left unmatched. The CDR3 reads CASTQGARGNTIYF. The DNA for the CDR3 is TGTGCCAGCACCCAGGGGGCGCGAGGAAACACCATATATTTT.

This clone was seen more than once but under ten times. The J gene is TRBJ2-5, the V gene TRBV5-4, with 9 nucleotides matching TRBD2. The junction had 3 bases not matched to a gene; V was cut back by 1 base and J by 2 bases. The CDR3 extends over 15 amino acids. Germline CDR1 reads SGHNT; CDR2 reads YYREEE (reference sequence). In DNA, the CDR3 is TGTGCCAGCAGCTTGCCTAGCGGGGAGCAAGAGACCCAGTACTTC. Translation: CASSLPSGEQETQYF.

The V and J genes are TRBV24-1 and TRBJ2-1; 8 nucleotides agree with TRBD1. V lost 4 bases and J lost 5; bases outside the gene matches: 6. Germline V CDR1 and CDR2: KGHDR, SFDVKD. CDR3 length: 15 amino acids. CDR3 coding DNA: TGTGCCACCAGTGAATCACAGACAGGGGACAATGAGCAGTTCTTC. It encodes CATSESQTGDNEQFF.

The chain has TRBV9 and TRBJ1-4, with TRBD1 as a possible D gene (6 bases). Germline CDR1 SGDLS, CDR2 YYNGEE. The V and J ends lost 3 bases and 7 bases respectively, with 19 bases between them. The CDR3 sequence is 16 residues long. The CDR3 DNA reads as TGTGCCAGCAGCGAAAGGGGGGGTGTTTTTGGTGAAAAACTGTTTTTT. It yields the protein CASSERGGVFGEKLFF.

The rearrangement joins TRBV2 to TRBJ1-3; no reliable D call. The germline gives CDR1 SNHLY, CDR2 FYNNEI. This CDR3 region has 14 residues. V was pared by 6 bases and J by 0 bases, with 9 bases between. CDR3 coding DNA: TGTGCCAGCAGCTTTGAGGGCTCTGGAAACACCATATATTTT. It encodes CASSFEGSGNTIYF.

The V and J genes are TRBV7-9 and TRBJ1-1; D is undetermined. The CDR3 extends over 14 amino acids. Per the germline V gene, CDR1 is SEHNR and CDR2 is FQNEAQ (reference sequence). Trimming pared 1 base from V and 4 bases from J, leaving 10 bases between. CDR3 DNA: TGTGCCAGCAGCTTAGGTGGAGGCACCACTGAAGCTTTCTTT. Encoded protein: CASSLGGGTTEAFF.